These 5 T cell receptor beta chains originate from one sample sequenced in a study of cytomegalovirus exposure and HLA in healthy donors. PCR involved 60 Vbeta and 13 Jbeta primers. Clones were read by immunoSEQ multiplex PCR, and TCRdb kept only the in-frame ones, dropping some. The sample carries 95,000 to 150,000 clones, around 69% recorded once. Sequencing input: PBMCs. Receptor source: a woman aged 40 to 50 in good health and CMV-seropositive.

V usage is TRBV19 and J usage is TRBJ2-1; 10 nucleotides match TRBD2. The CDR3 extends over 15 amino acids. V trimming: 5 bases; J trimming: 6 bases; junction bases outside the gene matches: 7. Per the germline V gene, CDR1 is LNHDA and CDR2 is SQIVND (reference sequence). CDR3 sequence reads: CASSLPSGSSNEQFF. DNA of the CDR3: TGTGCCAGTAGTCTCCCTAGCGGGAGTAGCAATGAGCAGTTCTTC.

Only a few counts were recorded for this clone. V usage is TRBV19 and J usage is TRBJ2-7; D not certain. V was shortened by 6 bases and J by 0 bases, with 12 bases between the two germline ends. CDR3 length equals 14 residues. Germline V gives CDR1 LNHDA, CDR2 SQIVND (reference sequence). The CDR3 loop reads CASRPMMSSYEQYF. The CDR3 DNA reads as TGTGCCAGTAGACCAATGATGAGCTCCTACGAGCAGTACTTC. Drawing the rest from reference TRBV19 and TRBJ2-7, the complete variable domain is DGGITQSPKYLFRKEGQNVTLSCEQNLNHDAMYWYRQDPGQGLRLIYYSQIVNDFQKGDIAEGYSVSREKKESFPLTVTSAQKNPTAFYLCASRPMMSSYEQYFGPGTRLTVT.

This clone occurred once. This rearrangement joins TRBV27 to TRBJ2-7; TRBD2 aligns across 8 bases. The CDR3 has 19 residues. Germline CDR1 MNHEY, CDR2 SMNVEV (reference sequence). Trimming at V came to 5 bases and at J to 5 bases, leaving 23 bases not matched to a gene. DNA for the CDR3: TGTGCCAGCAGTCTTACACTAACGGGAGGGCCGTCGGGTGCTAACGAGCAGTACTTC. It specifies CASSLTLTGGPSGANEQYF.

J is TRBJ2-5 and V is TRBV5-4; 7 nucleotides match TRBD1. The germline V gene has CDR1 SGHNT and CDR2 YYREEE (reference sequence). Trimming at V came to 0 bases and at J to 0 bases, leaving 5 bases not matched to a gene. The CDR3 covers 16 residues. The CDR3 is CASSLEGARYQETQYF. The CDR3, as DNA: TGTGCCAGCAGCTTGGAGGGGGCCCGGTACCAAGAGACCCAGTACTTC. Together with reference TRBV5-4 and TRBJ2-5, the CDR3 gives the full variable domain: ETGVTQSPTHLIKTRGQQVTLRCSSQSGHNTVSWYQQALGQGPQFIFQYYREEENGRGNFPPRFSGLQFPNYSSELNVNALELDDSALYLCASSLEGARYQETQYFGPGTRLLVL.

The rearrangement joins TRBV5-1 to TRBJ2-5; 8 bases align to TRBD2. The J call may not be correct, given that the DNA end is closer to TRBJ2-7. Germline values: CDR1 SGHRS, CDR2 YFSETQ. The CDR3 spans 15 residues. The CDR3 DNA follows: TGCGCCAGCGACGTAAGCGGGAGCGGATCCTACGAGCAGTACTTC. This gives the protein CASDVSGSGSYEQYF.